These T cell receptor beta chains were read from a single sample in a study of radiotherapy plus CTLA-4 blockade in lung cancer. The method was immunoSEQ multiplex PCR; TCRdb's version includes in-frame clones alone and lacks a portion of them. The table has approximately 99,000 clones, about 86% seen once; the top ten hold under 5.5%. Specimen: peripheral blood, collected from a patient treated with radiotherapy plus ipilimumab. These receptor sequences come from a human donor with non-small cell lung cancer that progressed on radiotherapy plus ipilimumab. The CDR3 runs from the conserved cysteine through the conserved F or W. D genes are given only for firm matches.

CDR3 protein,V gene,D gene,J gene,CDR3 length
CASSLQARGQPQHF,TRBV7-6,.,TRBJ1-5,14
CASSEARRRGSEQYF,TRBV2,TRBD2,TRBJ2-7,15
CATSLNRGLEPEAFF,TRBV15,TRBD1,TRBJ1-1,15
CSAERDPWGYTF,TRBV29-1,.,TRBJ1-2,12
CASSTRQGGTEAFF,TRBV7-9,TRBD1,TRBJ1-1,14
CASSSGGGAETQYF,TRBV19,.,TRBJ2-5,14
CASSPGPTRAQETQYF,TRBV5-1,.,TRBJ2-5,16
CASSLTGLGYGYTF,TRBV5-1,.,TRBJ1-2,14
CASSGGRRYYNEQFF,TRBV9,TRBD2,TRBJ2-1,15
CASSEAGANVLTF,TRBV12-5,.,TRBJ2-6,13
CASSHRDSVFDEQYF,TRBV5-4,.,TRBJ2-7,15
CASSPGTLNGNEQFF,TRBV19,.,TRBJ2-1,15
CASSPIRQGSLNF,TRBV18,TRBD1,TRBJ2-7,13
CASSLIGGQPYEQYF,TRBV7-2,TRBD1,TRBJ2-7,15
CASSQDNFQGRETQYF,TRBV4-2,.,TRBJ2-5,16
CASSFLGTPNTGELFF,TRBV7-6,.,TRBJ2-2,16
CASSQQVEAFF,TRBV28,.,TRBJ1-1,11
CASSATGTDTQYF,TRBV5-4,.,TRBJ2-3,13
CASSQDGGFSYEQYF,TRBV4-2,.,TRBJ2-7,15
CASSSQPGTSGRGYQETQYF,TRBV9,TRBD2,TRBJ2-5,20
CASSDGQASPKLFF,TRBV5-4,TRBD1,TRBJ1-4,14
CASIGTGLMTEAFF,TRBV27,TRBD1,TRBJ1-1,14
CASSRAPRGGGYGYTF,TRBV6-6,.,TRBJ1-2,16
CASTTPGLAGPSSYNEQFF,TRBV27,TRBD2,TRBJ2-1,19
CASSLVAGGPVGTDTQYF,TRBV5-1,TRBD2,TRBJ2-3,18
CASSPGVDIQYF,TRBV18,.,TRBJ2-4,12
CASSPLTGIYGYTF,TRBV27,TRBD1,TRBJ1-2,14
CASEKTEEEDTQYF,TRBV6-1,.,TRBJ2-3,14
CASSPPTESYGYTF,TRBV18,.,TRBJ1-2,14
CASSKVRGDRLNEQFF,TRBV21-1,.,TRBJ2-1,16
CASSPSKGAKNIQYF,TRBV27,.,TRBJ2-4,15
CASSEALGTIQHF,TRBV6-1,.,TRBJ1-5,13
CASSGGPGGTIYF,TRBV9,.,TRBJ1-3,13
CASRARRGNQPQHF,TRBV6-5,.,TRBJ1-5,14
CASSLRGTSGSYEQYF,TRBV18,TRBD2,TRBJ2-7,16
CASTLRQGPPYGYTF,TRBV19,.,TRBJ1-2,15
CASSEEGTSRGEKLFF,TRBV2,.,TRBJ1-4,16
CASSLIGGGETQYF,TRBV5-4,.,TRBJ2-5,14
CASSRRAPTSGSTDTQYF,TRBV4-2,TRBD2,TRBJ2-3,18
CASSKDRGPNTIYF,TRBV4-1,TRBD1,TRBJ1-3,14
CASSSGLAIPGELFF,TRBV5-1,TRBD2,TRBJ2-2,15
CASSEDRSYEQYF,TRBV6-5,TRBD1,TRBJ2-7,13
CASSEAHNRPNTEAFF,TRBV2,.,TRBJ1-1,16
CASSPRPGGWSGANVLTF,TRBV18,.,TRBJ2-6,18
CASSLGLIAGDEQYF,TRBV11-2,TRBD2,TRBJ2-7,15
CASSEALAARSYNEQFF,TRBV6-1,.,TRBJ2-1,17
CSVGGQGIGNEKLFF,TRBV29-1,TRBD1,TRBJ1-4,15
CASRVGTSDSNEQFF,TRBV2,TRBD2,TRBJ2-1,15
CASTVRGYGYTF,TRBV2,.,TRBJ1-2,12
CASSPQRGRNNEQFF,TRBV6-1,TRBD2,TRBJ2-1,15